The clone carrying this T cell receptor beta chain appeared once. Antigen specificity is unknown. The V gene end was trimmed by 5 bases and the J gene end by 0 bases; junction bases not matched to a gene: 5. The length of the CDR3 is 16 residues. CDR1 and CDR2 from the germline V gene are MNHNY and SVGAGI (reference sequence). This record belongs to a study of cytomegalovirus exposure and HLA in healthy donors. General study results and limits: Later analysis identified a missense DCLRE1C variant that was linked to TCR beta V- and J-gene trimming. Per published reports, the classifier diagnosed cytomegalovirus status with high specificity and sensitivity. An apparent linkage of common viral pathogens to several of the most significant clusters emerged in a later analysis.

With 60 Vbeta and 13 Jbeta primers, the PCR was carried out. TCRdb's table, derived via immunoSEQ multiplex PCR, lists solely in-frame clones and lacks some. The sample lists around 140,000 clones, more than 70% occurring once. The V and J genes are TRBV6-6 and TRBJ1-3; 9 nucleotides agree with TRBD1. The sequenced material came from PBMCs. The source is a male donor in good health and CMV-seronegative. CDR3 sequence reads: CASSGQGIVSGNTIYF. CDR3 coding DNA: TGTGCCAGCAGTGGACAGGGGATTGTCTCTGGAAACACCATATATTTT.